The 20 T cell receptor beta chains given below trace back to one sample, sequenced in a study of cytomegalovirus exposure and HLA in healthy donors. With 60 Vbeta and 13 Jbeta primers, the PCR was carried out. Profiled with immunoSEQ multiplex PCR; TCRdb holds only in-frame clones, not every one. The data contain roughly 170,000 clones, approximately 80% of them singletons. The source material was PBMCs. The receptors come from a woman in her forties or fifties in good health and CMV-seropositive.

The CDR3 DNA reads as TGTGCCAGCAGTCGCGTTCGGGGGGTGAACACTGAAGCTTTCTTT. Translated, it gives CASSRVRGVNTEAFF. The V and J genes are TRBV27 and TRBJ1-1, with D perhaps matching TRBD1 (5 bases). This CDR3 has 15 residues. The V end lost 5 bases, the J end lost 0 bases, and 13 bases lay between the germline ends. Germline CDR1 reads MNHEY; CDR2 reads SMNVEV (reference sequence).

The J gene is TRBJ1-1, the V gene TRBV7-2; 7 nucleotides match TRBD1. Germline lookup yields CDR1 SGHTA and CDR2 FQGNSA. The CDR3 length is 12 residues. The ends lost 5 bases at V and 7 bases at J; junction bases unmatched: 4. The CDR3 loop reads CASSRTGGEAFF. The CDR3 DNA reads as TGTGCCAGCAGCCGGACAGGAGGTGAAGCTTTCTTT.

The rearrangement joins TRBV7-9 to TRBJ1-1, with 8 bases fitting TRBD1. CDR1 and CDR2 (germline): SEHNR, FQNEAQ (reference sequence). There are 17 residues in the CDR3. V lost 0 bases, J lost 1 base, and 7 bases stayed unmatched. The CDR3 spells CASSLAGQGIRNTEAFF. The DNA for the CDR3 is TGTGCCAGCAGCTTAGCCGGACAGGGTATAAGGAACACTGAAGCTTTCTTT.

The chain links TRBV11-2 to TRBJ2-1, with D uncertain. In germline, CDR1 is SGHAT, CDR2 FQNNGV. The CDR3 covers 14 residues. V lost 0 bases, J lost 0 bases, and 3 bases lay in between. The CDR3 protein is CASSLDSSYNEQFF. The CDR3, as DNA: TGTGCCAGCAGCTTAGACTCCTCCTACAATGAGCAGTTCTTC.

The chain has TRBV7-2 and TRBJ2-5; TRBD1 matches 9 bases. The end of the DNA aligns better with TRBJ2-7, so the J call may be wrong. This CDR3 is 13 amino acids long. From germline, CDR1 is SGHTA and CDR2 FQGNSA. CDR3 sequence (DNA): TGTGCCAGCGCGGGACAGGGAGACTACGAGCAGTACTTC. This sequence encodes CASAGQGDYEQYF.

The chain joins TRBV6-5 to TRBJ2-1; 9 nucleotides align to TRBD2. Trimming at V came to 7 bases and at J to 4 bases, leaving 2 bases not matched to a gene. CDR1 MNHEY and CDR2 SVGAGI come from the germline V gene. The CDR3 length is 13 residues. The CDR3, as DNA: TGTGCCAGCAAAGCGGGGGGATACAATGAGCAGTTCTTC. This gives the protein CASKAGGYNEQFF.

This rearrangement joins TRBV15 to TRBJ2-2, with TRBD2 identical over 12 bases. The length of the CDR3 is 18 residues. The germline V gene has CDR1 LNHNV and CDR2 YYDKDF (reference sequence). Trimming took 0 bases from V and 5 from J; bases not matched to a gene: 7. The CDR3 region is CATSRDPSGGGWTGELFF. Here the CDR3 DNA reads TGTGCCACCAGCAGAGACCCTAGCGGGGGGGGCTGGACCGGGGAGCTGTTTTTT. Complete variable domain (other parts from reference TRBV15 and TRBJ2-2): DAMVIQNPRYQVTQFGKPVTLSCSQTLNHNVMYWYQQKSSQAPKLLFHYYDKDFNNEADTPDNFQSRRPNTSFCFLDIRSPGLGDTAMYLCATSRDPSGGGWTGELFFGEGSRLTVL.

This clone was picked up a small number of times. The CDR3 region is CASSGGTGGTHNQPQHF. CDR3 bases: TGTGCCAGCAGTGGCGGGACAGGGGGAACCCACAATCAGCCCCAGCATTTT. This chain joins TRBV6-1 and TRBJ1-5, with 11 bases lining up with TRBD1. The CDR3 has 17 amino acids. CDR1 is MNHNS and CDR2 is SASEGT in the germline V gene. With V trimmed by 4 bases and J by 3 bases, 8 bases remained unmatched.

The chain recombines TRBV11-3 with TRBJ2-7, with 8 bases lining up with TRBD1. This CDR3 has 14 amino acids. Germline loops: CDR1 SGHNT, CDR2 YENEEA. The junction had 5 bases not matched to a gene; V was cut back by 5 bases and J by 2 bases. The DNA for the CDR3 is TGTGCCAGCAGCCCAACAGGGGGAACCTACGAGCAGTACTTC. It encodes CASSPTGGTYEQYF.

The V call is TRBV11-2, the J call TRBJ2-7, with 14 nucleotides matching TRBD2. V was pared by 0 bases and J by 5 bases, with 6 bases of the junction left unmatched. The V gene's germline CDR1 is SGHAT and CDR2 FQNNGV. The CDR3 consists of 17 residues. CDR3 coding DNA: TGTGCCAGCAGCTTAGAACGACTAGCGGGAGGGCCTAACGAGCAGTACTTC. It translates to CASSLERLAGGPNEQYF.

The chain has TRBV7-9 and TRBJ2-7, with 7 positions matching TRBD1. This CDR3 spans 17 amino acids. V lost 5 bases and J lost 2; bases outside the gene matches: 15. The germline V gene has CDR1 SEHNR and CDR2 FQNEAQ (reference sequence). DNA for the CDR3: TGTGCCAGCAGCCCGACCCCCGGGACAGAGTCTACCTACGAGCAGTACTTC. Translated: CASSPTPGTESTYEQYF.

This chain connects TRBV5-1 to TRBJ2-3; perhaps TRBD2 as D (6 bases). Per the germline V gene, CDR1 is SGHRS and CDR2 is YFSETQ. The CDR3 is 16 residues long. With 0 bases removed from V and 1 base from J, the gap between germline ends came to 12 bases. This CDR3 reads CASSLGGGPGTDTQYF. The CDR3 DNA is TGCGCCAGCAGCTTGGGTGGAGGGCCGGGCACAGATACGCAGTATTTT. Drawing the rest from reference TRBV5-1 and TRBJ2-3, the complete variable domain is KAGVTQTPRYLIKTRGQQVTLSCSPISGHRSVSWYQQTPGQGLQFLFEYFSETQRNKGNFPGRFSGRQFSNSRSEMNVSTLELGDSALYLCASSLGGGPGTDTQYFGPGTRLTVL.

The chain combines TRBV15 with TRBJ1-1, with D unclear. This CDR3 has 15 amino acids. CDR1 is LNHNV and CDR2 is YYDKDF in the germline V gene (reference sequence). The V gene lost 1 base and the J gene lost 0 bases, with 9 bases spanning the gap. CDR3 sequence reads: CATSRANSMNTEAFF. The DNA of the CDR3 is TGTGCCACCAGCAGAGCAAACAGCATGAACACTGAAGCTTTCTTT.

The chain recombines TRBV29-1 with TRBJ2-2; no clear D. The V end was cut by 3 bases, the J end by 6 bases, with 5 bases between. There are 11 residues in the CDR3. Germline V gives CDR1 SQVTM, CDR2 ANQGSEA. The CDR3: CSVESAGELFF. In nucleotides, the CDR3 is TGCAGCGTTGAGTCGGCCGGGGAGCTGTTTTTT.

The CDR3 loop reads CASSSPPSVGNTEAFF. CDR3 sequence (DNA): TGTGCCAGCAGCTCACCCCCCAGCGTAGGGAACACTGAAGCTTTCTTT. The V gene is TRBV5-5, the J gene TRBJ1-1; unclear D gene. Trimming stripped 3 bases from V and 1 base from J, with 16 bases between. The germline gives CDR1 SGHKS, CDR2 YYEKEE (reference sequence). This CDR3 spans 16 amino acids.

This chain connects TRBV2 to TRBJ2-4, with 12 positions matching TRBD1. Germline V gene sequence: CDR1 SNHLY, CDR2 FYNNEI. The CDR3 sequence is 16 residues long. Trimming removed 5 bases from V and 3 bases from J; junction bases left unmatched: 5. Here the CDR3 reads CASSPGQGAGKNIQYF. The CDR3, as DNA: TGTGCCAGCAGTCCGGGACAGGGGGCAGGCAAAAACATTCAGTACTTC.

The chain is built from TRBV6-1 and TRBJ1-2; D perhaps matches TRBD1 (5 bases). Per germline, CDR1 MNHNS and CDR2 SASEGT. This CDR3 contains 13 residues. The CDR3 bases are TGTGCGGGAGGGGACCAACCTAACTATGGCTACACCTTC. Translating gives CAGGDQPNYGYTF.

The rearrangement uses TRBV4-3 and TRBJ1-1; D unclear. V was cut by 2 bases and J by 5 bases, with 12 bases left in between. This CDR3 has 14 residues. From germline, CDR1 is LGHNA and CDR2 YSLEER. This CDR3 reads CASSQMMGDTEAFF. CDR3 nucleotides: TGCGCCAGCAGCCAAATGATGGGAGATACTGAAGCTTTCTTT.

Here the CDR3 DNA reads TGTGCCAGCTCCCATAAAACAGGGGGCGGCTACTACGAGCAGTACTTC. This gives the protein CASSHKTGGGYYEQYF. V gene TRBV18 combines with J gene TRBJ2-7, with 9 bases identical to TRBD1. The CDR3 loop spans 16 amino acids. Germline trimming cut 6 bases from V and 3 bases from J; bases unmatched to any gene: 12. The germline gives CDR1 KGHSH, CDR2 LQKENI.

The gene calls are TRBV10-2 and TRBJ1-2, with TRBD1 matching over 7 bases. This CDR3 comprises 14 residues. Germline CDR1 and CDR2: WSHSY and SAAADI. The ends lost 4 bases at V and 8 bases at J; junction bases unmatched: 10. The CDR3 is CASSVGQQTLGYTF. Here the CDR3 DNA reads TGCGCCAGCAGTGTGGGACAGCAGACTTTGGGCTACACCTTC.